The source of this T cell receptor (beta chain) is a study of control samples from healthy donors and cancer patients. The table came from immunoSEQ multiplex PCR; TCRdb's copy has only in-frame clones and leaves some out. The sample consists of about 150,000 clones, 93% of them appearing once. This CDR3 contains 15 residues. Germline V gives CDR1 SGHRS, CDR2 YFSETQ. V lost 1 base and J lost 4, with 12 bases in between. The sequence came from a man in his fifties or sixties in good health. The material sequenced was blood. The genes are TRBV5-1 and TRBJ1-5, with D possibly matching TRBD1 (6 bases). CDR3 amino acids: CASSLWGDRNQPQHF. CDR3 coding DNA: TGCGCCAGCAGCTTGTGGGGAGACAGGAATCAGCCCCAGCATTTT.